This record looks at one T cell receptor (beta chain) sequence and its context. No antigen is known for it. The entry originates in a study of T cells after yellow fever vaccination. Study-level points and caveats: Repertoires sorted by FACS could include abundant clonotypes that are contaminants from the bulk population.

V lost 7 bases, J lost 1 base, and 6 bases stayed unmatched. Germline V lookup: CDR1 MNHEY, CDR2 SVGEGT. The length of the CDR3 is 15 residues. A 5'RACE template-switching step, the method used to make TCR cDNA, added a universal primer site and UMIs. TCRdb fed the 5' RACE reads into MiXCR, producing one record per CDR3 protein. The data hold 100,000 to 150,000 distinct CDR3 sequences, with approximately 8.4% observed a single time. This receptor was obtained from a man between 18 and 35 years old who received the YFV17D yellow fever vaccine. Material: CD8+ T cells sorted from PBMCs, obtained on the day of the yellow fever booster vaccination. This sequence joins TRBV6-2 or TRBV6-3 and TRBJ2-5; 10 bases are a match to TRBD2. The CDR3 coding sequence is TGTGCCAGCATGATACTAGCGGGGACCCAAGAGACCCAGTACTTC. Protein sequence: CASMILAGTQETQYF.